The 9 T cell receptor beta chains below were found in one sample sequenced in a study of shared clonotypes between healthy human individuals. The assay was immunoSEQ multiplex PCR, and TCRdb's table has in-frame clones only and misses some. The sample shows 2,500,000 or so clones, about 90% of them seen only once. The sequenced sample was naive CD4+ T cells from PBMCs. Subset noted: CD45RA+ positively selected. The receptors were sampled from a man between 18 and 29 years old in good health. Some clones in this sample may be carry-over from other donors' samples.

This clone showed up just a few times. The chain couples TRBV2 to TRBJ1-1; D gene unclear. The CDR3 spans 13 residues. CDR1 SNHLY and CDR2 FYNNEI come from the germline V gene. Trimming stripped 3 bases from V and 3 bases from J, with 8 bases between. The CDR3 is CASSDDIHTEAFF. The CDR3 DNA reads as TGTGCCAGCAGTGATGACATTCACACTGAAGCTTTCTTT. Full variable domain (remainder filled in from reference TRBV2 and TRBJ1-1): EPEVTQTPSHQVTQMGQEVILRCVPISNHLYFYWYRQILGQKVEFLVSFYNNEISEKSEIFDDQFSVERPDGSNFTLKIRSTKLEDSAMYFCASSDDIHTEAFFGQGTRLTVV.

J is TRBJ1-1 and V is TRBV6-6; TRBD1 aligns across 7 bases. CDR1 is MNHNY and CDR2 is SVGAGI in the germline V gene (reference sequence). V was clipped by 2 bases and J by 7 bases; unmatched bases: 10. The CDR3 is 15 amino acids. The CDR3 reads CASSYKGPRGSEAFF. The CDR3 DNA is TGTGCCAGCAGTTACAAAGGACCCAGGGGGAGTGAAGCTTTCTTT.

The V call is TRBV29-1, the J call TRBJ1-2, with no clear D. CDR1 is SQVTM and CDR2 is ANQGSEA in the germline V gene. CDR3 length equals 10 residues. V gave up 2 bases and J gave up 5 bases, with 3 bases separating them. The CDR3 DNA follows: TGCAGCGTTGAACTTTATGGCTACACCTTC. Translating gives CSVELYGYTF.

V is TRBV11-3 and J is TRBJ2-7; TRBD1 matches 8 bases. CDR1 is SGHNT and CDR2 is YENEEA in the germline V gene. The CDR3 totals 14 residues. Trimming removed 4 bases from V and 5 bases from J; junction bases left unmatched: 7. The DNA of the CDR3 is TGTGCCAGCAGCTACCCCAGGGGGCGCGACGAGCAGTACTTC. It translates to CASSYPRGRDEQYF.

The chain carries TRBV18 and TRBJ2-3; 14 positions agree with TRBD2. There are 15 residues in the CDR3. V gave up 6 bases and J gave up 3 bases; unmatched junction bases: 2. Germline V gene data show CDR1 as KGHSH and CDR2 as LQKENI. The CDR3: CASSGLAGVTDTQYF. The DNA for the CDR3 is TGTGCCAGCTCGGGACTAGCGGGAGTGACAGATACGCAGTATTTT.

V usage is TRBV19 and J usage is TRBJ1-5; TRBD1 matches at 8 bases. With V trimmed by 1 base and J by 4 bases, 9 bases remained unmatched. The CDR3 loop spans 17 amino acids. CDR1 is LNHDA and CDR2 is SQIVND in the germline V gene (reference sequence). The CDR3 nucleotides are TGTGCCAGTAGTATAGTTACCCCCACAGGGGGGAATCAGCCCCAGCATTTT. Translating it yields CASSIVTPTGGNQPQHF. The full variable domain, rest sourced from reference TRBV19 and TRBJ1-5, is DGGITQSPKYLFRKEGQNVTLSCEQNLNHDAMYWYRQDPGQGLRLIYYSQIVNDFQKGDIAEGYSVSREKKESFPLTVTSAQKNPTAFYLCASSIVTPTGGNQPQHFGDGTRLSIL.

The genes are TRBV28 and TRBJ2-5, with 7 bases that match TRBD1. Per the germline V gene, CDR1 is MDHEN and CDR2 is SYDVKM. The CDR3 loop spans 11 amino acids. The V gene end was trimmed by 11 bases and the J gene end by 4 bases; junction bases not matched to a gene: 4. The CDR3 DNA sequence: TGTGCCGCACAGGGGTCAGAGACCCAGTACTTC. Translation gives CAAQGSETQYF.

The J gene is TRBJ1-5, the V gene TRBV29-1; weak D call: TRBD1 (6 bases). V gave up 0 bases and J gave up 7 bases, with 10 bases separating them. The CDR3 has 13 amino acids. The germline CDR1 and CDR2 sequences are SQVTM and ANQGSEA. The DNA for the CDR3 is TGCAGCGTTGAAGAGGGGGCAAGGCAGCCCCAGCATTTT. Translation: CSVEEGARQPQHF.

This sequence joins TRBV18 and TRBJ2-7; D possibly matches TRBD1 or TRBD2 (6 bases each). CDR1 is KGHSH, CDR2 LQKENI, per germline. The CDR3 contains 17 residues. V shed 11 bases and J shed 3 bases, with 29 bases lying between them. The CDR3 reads CASTLRGAADNLYEQYF. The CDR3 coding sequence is TGTGCCTCAACTCTTAGGGGGGCGGCTGATAACCTCTACGAGCAGTACTTC.